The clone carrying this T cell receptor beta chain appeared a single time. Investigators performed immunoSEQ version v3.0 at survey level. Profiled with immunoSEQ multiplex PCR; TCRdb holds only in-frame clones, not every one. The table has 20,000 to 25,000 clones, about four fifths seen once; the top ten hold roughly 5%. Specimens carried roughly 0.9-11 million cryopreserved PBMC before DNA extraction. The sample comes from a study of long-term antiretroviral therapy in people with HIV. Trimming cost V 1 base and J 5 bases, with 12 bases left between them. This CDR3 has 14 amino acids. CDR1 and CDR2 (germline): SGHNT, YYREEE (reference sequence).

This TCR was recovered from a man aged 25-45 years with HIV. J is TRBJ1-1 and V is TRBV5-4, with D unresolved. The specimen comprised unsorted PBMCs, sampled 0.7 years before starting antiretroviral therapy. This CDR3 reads CASSLNWGGTEAFF. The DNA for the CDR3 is TGTGCCAGCAGCTTGAATTGGGGTGGGACTGAAGCTTTCTTT.